This TCR beta chain was sequenced in a study of blood T cell repertoires in COVID-19. About the research overall: Italy, Spain and the United States were the sources of the convalescent and acute COVID-19 samples. T cells, B-cell-depleted T cells, or PBMCs supplied cDNA or gDNA.

CDR3 length: 15 amino acids. The V end was cut by 2 bases, the J end by 0 bases, with 8 bases between. CDR1 is SEHNR, CDR2 FQNEAQ, per germline (reference sequence). In the original processing: Researchers report that nucleated cell counts were estimated from reference gene primer amplification. Method: immunoSEQ multiplex PCR; TCRdb's copy keeps in-frame clones and lacks some. V and J calls and clone size follow that table, whereas D and trimming were derived from the DNA. The sample comprises roughly 55,000 clones, roughly four fifths of which are singletons, and more than 7.5% rests with the top ten.

The sequenced material came from peripheral blood. The chain joins TRBV7-9 to TRBJ2-1, with no clear D. The sequence was obtained from a human donor in a cohort sampled during active COVID-19. The CDR3 DNA reads TGTGCCAGCAGCTTAACCCACTCCTCCTACAATGAGCAGTTCTTC. This gives the protein CASSLTHSSYNEQFF.